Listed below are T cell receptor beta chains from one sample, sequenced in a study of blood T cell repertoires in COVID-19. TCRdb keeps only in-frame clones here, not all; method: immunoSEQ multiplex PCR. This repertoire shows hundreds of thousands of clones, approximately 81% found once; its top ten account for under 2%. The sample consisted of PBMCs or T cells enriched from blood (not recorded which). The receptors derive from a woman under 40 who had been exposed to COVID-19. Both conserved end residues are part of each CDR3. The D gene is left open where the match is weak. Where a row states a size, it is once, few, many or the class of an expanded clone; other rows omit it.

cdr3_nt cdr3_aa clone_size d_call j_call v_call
TGTGCCAGCAGCTTGGGTAGGGGATTTGAAGCTTTCTTT CASSLGRGFEAFF NA NA TRBJ1-1 TRBV11-1
TGTGCCAGCAGCTTAGGCCAAAAAGCAGGGAGCAATCAGCCCCAGCATTTT CASSLGQKAGSNQPQHF NA NA TRBJ1-5 TRBV7-2
TGTGCCAGCAGCTGGGCTCCAGGGCTCAATGAAAAACTGTTTTTT CASSWAPGLNEKLFF NA NA TRBJ1-4 TRBV6-6
TGTGCCAGCAGTCCCGGACAGAGCTACGAGCAGTACTTC CASSPGQSYEQYF NA NA TRBJ2-7 TRBV28
TGTGCCAGTAGTATAGATCTTGGCGGGGGATCCTACGAGCAGTACTTC CASSIDLGGGSYEQYF NA TRBD2 TRBJ2-7 TRBV19
TGTGCCTGGAGAACTAGCGGTACCAAAGAGACCCAGTACTTC CAWRTSGTKETQYF NA TRBD2 TRBJ2-5 TRBV30
TGCGCCAGCAGCCAAGATATGCGGGAGACGGCCCTCGACATTCAGTACTTC CASSQDMRETALDIQYF NA TRBD2 TRBJ2-4 TRBV4-1
TGTGCCAGTCGACAGAGCACCGGGGAGCTGTTTTTT CASRQSTGELFF NA NA TRBJ2-2 TRBV2
TGTGCCAGCAGTTACGGGTCCTTAGCTAACTATGGCTACACCTTC CASSYGSLANYGYTF once NA TRBJ1-2 TRBV9
TGTGCCAGTAGCCTAGGTCGGCAGAACCCGCGGACCTACGAGCAGTACTTC CASSLGRQNPRTYEQYF NA NA TRBJ2-7 TRBV19
TGTGCCATCAGCAGGGATAGGGGTGAAGCTTTCTTT CAISRDRGEAFF NA NA TRBJ1-1 TRBV19
TGTGCCAGCAGCCAAGAAAAACAGGGGGGTGGAGGAAAACTGTTTTTT CASSQEKQGGGGKLFF NA TRBD1 TRBJ1-4 TRBV2
TGTGCCAGCAGCGTAGCTGTCGGGAGCTCCTACGAGCAGTACTTC CASSVAVGSSYEQYF NA NA TRBJ2-7 TRBV9